The rows below give T cell receptor beta chains drawn from one sample of a study of monozygotic twins with inflammatory bowel disease. TCRdb re-analyzed the 5' RACE reads; it lists each CDR3 protein once, without DNA. This table holds over 200,000 distinct CDR3 sequences. Sequenced: blood. Receptor source: a human donor with ulcerative colitis or Crohn's disease, or a healthy co-twin of an affected twin (not recorded which). CDR3s include the opening cysteine and the closing phenylalanine or tryptophan.

J gene	V gene	CDR3 length	CDR3 protein
TRBJ2-7	TRBV7-9	16	CASSFRKGGETYEQYF
TRBJ2-7	TRBV29-1	15	CSVALGVGGRYEQYF
TRBJ1-1	TRBV5-1	13	CASSYWDYTEAFF
TRBJ2-1	TRBV15	17	CATSRGRGAGSYNEQFF
TRBJ2-1	TRBV27	13	CASSPLSHNEQFF
TRBJ1-1	TRBV5-4	13	CASSSDPNTEAFF
TRBJ1-2	TRBV5-8	11	CASSLGQVWTF
TRBJ2-7	TRBV6-5	15	CASSSGQGLQYEQYF
TRBJ2-1	TRBV7-8	14	CASSLPSGYNEQFF
TRBJ2-1	TRBV14	19	CASSQDGGPSGRHDNEQFF
TRBJ2-1	TRBV20-1	15	CSAGTILRSYNEQFF
TRBJ2-1	TRBV27	16	CASSGVAGGSYNEQFF